The 23 T cell receptor beta chains in this list originate from one sample, sequenced in a study of cytomegalovirus exposure and HLA in healthy donors. The primer mix had 60 Vbeta and 13 Jbeta primers. Produced via immunoSEQ multiplex PCR; TCRdb's table is partial and in-frame only. The sample carries roughly 180,000 clones, about 68% recorded once. Sequenced material: PBMCs. These receptors all come from a female donor in good health and CMV-seronegative.

V usage is TRBV7-2 and J usage is TRBJ1-2, with 7 bases fitting TRBD1. The CDR3 sequence is 13 residues long. V shed 5 bases and J 4 bases; nucleotides not matched to a gene: 4. From germline, CDR1 is SGHTA and CDR2 FQGNSA. CDR3 DNA: TGTGCCAGCAGCCAACAGGGGTTCTATGGCTACACCTTC. It is translated as CASSQQGFYGYTF.

The chain has TRBV6-5 and TRBJ1-1; no clear D gene. The V gene lost 7 bases and the J gene lost 1 base, with 13 bases spanning the gap. The CDR3 consists of 14 residues. Germline values: CDR1 MNHEY, CDR2 SVGAGI. CDR3 coding DNA: TGTGCCAGCACCCCAGGCGGGTGGAACACTGAAGCTTTCTTT. Residues: CASTPGGWNTEAFF.

The J gene is TRBJ2-1, the V gene TRBV5-1; 7 bases line up with TRBD2. Germline V gene sequence: CDR1 SGHRS, CDR2 YFSETQ. The CDR3 contains 13 residues. V lost 3 bases to trimming and J lost 9 bases; unmatched junction nucleotides: 6. The CDR3, as DNA: TGCGCCAGCAGCTCAAGCGGGGAGGGTGAGCAGTTCTTC. Its protein product is CASSSSGEGEQFF.

V gene TRBV4-1 combines with J gene TRBJ2-6; D ambiguous. The CDR3 spans 17 residues. Germline V lookup: CDR1 MGHRA, CDR2 YSYEKL. V lost 4 bases to trimming and J lost 0 bases, with 13 bases between them. The CDR3 loop is CASSRDTTDSGANVLTF. The CDR3 DNA is TGCGCCAGCAGCCGAGACACAACAGACTCTGGGGCCAACGTCCTGACTTTC.

The rearrangement uses TRBV7-2 and TRBJ1-5; tentatively, D is TRBD1 (5 bases). CDR1 is SGHTA and CDR2 is FQGNSA in the germline V gene. This CDR3 has 14 amino acids. Trimming removed 1 base from V and 4 bases from J, with 8 bases in between. This CDR3 is CASSLVGGNQPQHF. In DNA, the CDR3 is TGTGCCAGCAGCTTAGTCGGGGGGAATCAGCCCCAGCATTTT.

Comment on this clone: A junction boundary mismatches the germline segment, possibly from a read error. J is TRBJ2-3 and V is TRBV28; D gene ambiguous. Looked up from germline, CDR1 is MDHEN and CDR2 is SYDVKM. The CDR3 runs 12 residues. Written as DNA, the CDR3 is TGTGCCAGCAGCCCGCCGGGTGGCTGGATGGGTTTT. Translated: CASSPPGGWMGF.

V and J are TRBV2 and TRBJ2-2; D is unclear. The CDR3 runs to 11 residues. The germline V gene has CDR1 SNHLY and CDR2 FYNNEI. Deletions cut 6 bases from V and 7 bases from J, with 6 bases between. The CDR3 DNA is TGTGCCAGCAGGCGGATCGGGGAGCTGTTTTTT. This gives the protein CASRRIGELFF.

The chain combines TRBV7-2 with TRBJ1-4; maybe TRBD1 (5 bases). Germline CDR1 is SGHTA and CDR2 is FQGNSA. Trimming took 3 bases from V and 7 from J, leaving 18 bases between them. This CDR3 spans 16 amino acids. The CDR3 sequence: CASSLGGGMAVEKLFF. CDR3 nucleotides: TGTGCCAGCAGCTTGGGCGGGGGGATGGCTGTTGAAAAACTGTTTTTT.

The chain carries TRBV21-1 and TRBJ1-2. TRBV21-1 is a known pseudogene. The CDR3 has 14 amino acids. The CDR3 DNA reads as TGTGCCAGCAGACCCCGGGGGGGCGGGTATGGCTACACCTTC. The encoded protein is CASRPRGGGYGYTF.

This rearrangement joins TRBV6-1 to TRBJ2-2; no definite D call. The V gene lost 2 bases and the J gene lost 0 bases, with 7 bases spanning the gap. There are 15 residues in the CDR3. CDR1 is MNHNS, CDR2 SASEGT, per germline. DNA of the CDR3: TGTGCCAGCAGTGAAAAGTCAGCGAACACCGGGGAGCTGTTTTTT. Translation gives CASSEKSANTGELFF.

The rearrangement joins TRBV9 to TRBJ2-3; 8 positions agree with TRBD2. The CDR3 loop spans 16 amino acids. V lost 0 bases, J lost 0 bases, and 3 bases stayed unmatched. Germline CDR1 is SGDLS and CDR2 is YYNGEE. The CDR3 DNA sequence: TGTGCCAGCAGCGTAGGAGCTAGCGGGAGCACAGATACGCAGTATTTT. Protein: CASSVGASGSTDTQYF.

The chain uses TRBV21-1 and TRBJ1-6; the D call TRBD1 from the table was never checked on the DNA. TRBV21-1 is reported as a pseudogene. CDR3 size: 19 residues. CDR3 sequence: CASDKGRADRGPYNSPLHF. CDR3 sequence (DNA): TGTGCCAGCGATAAGGGTCGTGCCGACAGGGGACCCTATAATTCACCCCTCCACTTT.

The chain carries TRBV5-4 and TRBJ2-5; 9 bases agree with TRBD2. Per germline, CDR1 SGHNT and CDR2 YYREEE (reference sequence). The CDR3 is 17 residues long. J gave up 3 bases and V 0 bases, and 9 bases lay outside the gene matches. The CDR3 DNA follows: TGTGCCAGCAGCTTGGCCTCCGAAGCGGGAGGAAAAGAGACCCAGTACTTC. Translated, it gives CASSLASEAGGKETQYF.

This clone is a singleton in its sample. The chain is built from TRBV4-3 and TRBJ2-3; 12 nucleotides match TRBD2. The V gene's germline CDR1 is LGHNA and CDR2 YSLEER. V lost 3 bases, J lost 8 bases, and 12 bases stayed unmatched. CDR3 size: 17 residues. The CDR3 bases are TGCGCCAGCAGCCAGGAAGGACTAGCGGGGCCCCGGGGTACGCAGTATTTT. Protein sequence: CASSQEGLAGPRGTQYF.

This rearrangement joins TRBV1 to TRBJ2-1; the table's D call of TRBD1 was not tested on the DNA. TRBV1 is reported as a pseudogene. The CDR3 totals 13 residues. The CDR3 reads CTTTDRLINEQFF. CDR3 nucleotides: TGCACCACGACTGACAGGTTAATCAATGAGCAGTTCTTC.

Worth noting for this clone: A junction end diverges from the germline sequence, so it may reflect a read error. The V gene is TRBV11-2, the J gene TRBJ2-1; D not certain. The CDR3 has 12 amino acids. Germline assignment: CDR1 SGHAT and CDR2 FQNNGV. Written as DNA, the CDR3 is TGTGCCAGCAGGTTAGCCAGGTCGGAGCAGTTCTTC. Translation gives CASRLARSEQFF. The full variable domain, in which reference TRBV11-2 and TRBJ2-1 provide the parts outside the CDR3, is EAGVAQSPRYKIIEKRQSVAFWCNPISGHATLYWYQQILGQGPKLLIQFQNNGVVDDSQLPKDRFSAERLKGVDSTLKIQPAKLEDSAVYLCASRLARSEQFFGPGTRLTVL.

This clone was recorded once. V gene TRBV19 combines with J gene TRBJ1-5, with a weak D call TRBD1 (6 bases). From germline, CDR1 is LNHDA and CDR2 SQIVND (reference sequence). Between the trimmed V and J ends, which lost 1 base and 0 bases, there was a span of 16 bases. This CDR3 spans 18 amino acids. CDR3 DNA sequence: TGTGCCAGTAGTATAGCCCCTATCCAGGGGTATAGCAATCAGCCCCAGCATTTT. This codes for CASSIAPIQGYSNQPQHF.

This clone was seen only a few times. The rearrangement uses TRBV11-2 and TRBJ1-6, with D maybe TRBD1 (6 bases). Trimming removed 1 base at V and 7 bases at J, with 14 bases between. The CDR3 runs to 16 residues. From germline, CDR1 is SGHAT and CDR2 FQNNGV. The chain's CDR3 is CASSLVWGGANSPLHF. The CDR3 nucleotides read TGTGCCAGCAGCTTAGTCTGGGGGGGCGCAAATTCACCCCTCCACTTT.

This clone was counted a few times. The chain links TRBV6-5 to TRBJ1-2, with unresolved D. CDR1 is MNHEY, CDR2 SVGAGI, per germline. This CDR3 spans 15 amino acids. Trimming took off 4 bases at V and 3 bases at J, with 15 bases between the two ends. The CDR3 sequence is CASSSRPEGDYGYTF. The DNA for the CDR3 is TGTGCCAGCAGTTCCCGCCCCGAAGGAGACTATGGCTACACCTTC.

This sequence joins TRBV2 and TRBJ1-2, with 7 nucleotides matching TRBD1. CDR1 and CDR2 (germline): SNHLY, FYNNEI. The CDR3 loop spans 13 amino acids. J gave up 5 bases and V 6 bases, and 6 bases lay outside the gene matches. CDR3 amino acids: CASRGGAGYGYTF. The CDR3 DNA follows: TGTGCCAGCAGAGGGGGCGCTGGGTATGGCTACACCTTC.

The rearrangement uses TRBV7-8 and TRBJ1-1, with 8 bases fitting TRBD1. Germline-derived CDR1 and CDR2 are SGHVS and FQNEAQ. CDR3 size: 15 residues. The junction had 7 bases not matched to a gene; V was cut back by 4 bases and J by 3 bases. CDR3 in amino acids: CASSWTGPQDTEAFF. The CDR3 DNA sequence: TGTGCCAGCAGCTGGACAGGGCCGCAGGACACTGAAGCTTTCTTT.

This chain links TRBV5-1 with TRBJ2-3, with 7 bases lining up with TRBD1. The CDR3 totals 14 residues. With 5 bases clipped from V and 2 bases from J, the junction kept 5 bases outside the gene matches. The germline CDR1 and CDR2 sequences are SGHRS and YFSETQ. CDR3 loop: CASRTGQNTDTQYF. CDR3 nucleotide sequence: TGCGCCAGCAGGACGGGACAGAACACAGATACGCAGTATTTT. Full variable domain (outside the CDR3, taken from reference TRBV5-1 and TRBJ2-3): KAGVTQTPRYLIKTRGQQVTLSCSPISGHRSVSWYQQTPGQGLQFLFEYFSETQRNKGNFPGRFSGRQFSNSRSEMNVSTLELGDSALYLCASRTGQNTDTQYFGPGTRLTVL.

The chain employs TRBV19 and TRBJ2-3; D gene uncertain. Germline assignment: CDR1 LNHDA and CDR2 SQIVND (reference sequence). V was shortened by 10 bases and J by 0 bases, with 11 bases between the two germline ends. CDR3 size: 13 residues. CDR3 amino acids: CATSVRSTDTQYF. DNA of the CDR3: TGTGCCACGTCGGTACGAAGCACAGATACGCAGTATTTT.